The next 7 T cell receptor beta chains were all read from a single sample in a study of technical replicates of blood from several donors. TCRdb's copy holds only in-frame clones and misses some; the assay was immunoSEQ multiplex PCR. In the table there are some 80,000 clones, roughly 96% of which are singletons. Sequencing used T cells isolated from PBMCs. Receptor source: a human donor in good health.

The chain carries TRBV5-8 and TRBJ2-1; 9 nucleotides line up with TRBD2. Trimming took 3 bases from V and 7 from J; bases not matched to a gene: 11. In germline, CDR1 is SGHTS, CDR2 YDEGEE. This CDR3 has 16 residues. The CDR3 spells CASSSSQREVLNEQFF. In DNA form, the CDR3 reads TGTGCCAGCAGCTCTTCGCAGCGGGAGGTATTAAATGAGCAGTTCTTC.

For this clone: Germline and junction disagree at one end, which may indicate a read error. The J gene is TRBJ1-4, the V gene TRBV7-7; 7 nucleotides agree with TRBD1. The CDR3 is 15 amino acids. The germline CDR1 and CDR2 sequences are SSHAT and FNYEAQ (reference sequence). The CDR3 protein is CASSFEGATNEKLFF. The DNA for the CDR3 is TGTGCTAGCAGCTTCGAGGGGGCGACTAATGAAAAACTGTTTTTT.

The genes are TRBV9 and TRBJ2-7, with 8 bases aligning to TRBD2. The CDR3 extends over 16 amino acids. Germline V CDR1 and CDR2: SGDLS, YYNGEE. V lost 3 bases to trimming and J lost 5 bases; unmatched junction nucleotides: 13. The CDR3 spells CASSAGPERELNEQYF. The CDR3 DNA is TGTGCCAGCAGCGCGGGCCCTGAGCGGGAGTTAAACGAGCAGTACTTC.

The rearrangement joins TRBV5-1 to TRBJ1-2; the match to TRBD1 covers 8 bases. The CDR3 is made up of 15 amino acids. V was pared by 2 bases and J by 5 bases, with 8 bases of the junction left unmatched. The V gene's germline CDR1 is SGHRS and CDR2 YFSETQ. CDR3 in amino acids: CASSFTYGTGYGYTF. For the CDR3, the DNA is TGCGCCAGCAGCTTTACTTACGGGACAGGATATGGCTACACCTTC.

DNA for the CDR3: TGTGCCAGCAGGGATGGGACAGAAGTTCAAGAGACCCAGTACTTC. This translates into CASRDGTEVQETQYF. The V and J genes are TRBV14 and TRBJ2-5; 7 bases are a match to TRBD1. After removal of 6 bases from V and 2 bases from J, the junction contained 9 bases not matched to a gene. CDR3 size: 15 residues. CDR1 is SGHDN, CDR2 FVKESK, per germline.

The chain couples TRBV2 to TRBJ2-7; 11 bases map to TRBD2. V trimming: 5 bases; J trimming: 2 bases; junction bases outside the gene matches: 5. The CDR3 sequence is 15 residues long. The germline V gene has CDR1 SNHLY and CDR2 FYNNEI. CDR3 DNA sequence: TGTGCCAGCAGTCAGGGACTAGCGGTAACCTACGAGCAGTACTTC. This codes for CASSQGLAVTYEQYF.

The rearrangement uses TRBV18 and TRBJ1-5, with 8 bases identical to TRBD1. J was trimmed by 5 bases and V by 5 bases; bases with no gene match: 2. CDR1 and CDR2 (germline): KGHSH, LQKENI. This CDR3 spans 13 amino acids. CDR3 coding DNA: TGTGCCAGCTCATCGGGACAGGATCAGCCCCAGCATTTT. It specifies CASSSGQDQPQHF.